This T cell receptor (beta chain) originates from a study of T cell repertoires in cytomegalovirus infection (dated by TCRdb to the late 2010s). Context from the whole study: The HLA type of each donor mattered for the analysis, because public TCR beta signatures pointed to carriage of CMV infection along with the matching HLA type. What the authors observed across the whole study: Cumulative frequency of public TCR beta family members discriminated carriers of CMV infection plus the relevant HLA type in this cohort and an independent approximately 360-donor cohort. The ex vivo response was dominated by HLA-C-restricted CMV-specific TCR beta clonotypes, and the single most frequent clonotype in two of eight donors was supplied by these HLA-C-restricted clonotypes.

The CDR3 covers 16 residues, taking in both the cysteine and the phenylalanine. The CDR3 DNA has 48 bases and is translated from base 1. V gives up 3 bases and J gives up 0 bases, and the segment between their germline ends measures 16 bases. From a lookup of the germline V gene, CDR1 and CDR2 are SGHRS and YFSETQ. Sequencing instrument: Illumina HiSeq 1500. Using fastp trimming at Q25 and MiXCR clonotype assembly, TCRdb reanalyzed the public sequencing data and kept in-frame beta chains. All rows with the same CDR3 protein become a single entry with the most common DNA and genes. Counted in this sample were some 300,000 distinct CDR3 sequences; 8% to 10% of them appeared once. Clones ranked in the top ten supply more than 2.5% of the sample. This clonotype was counted at least ten times. This receptor's antigen is unknown. Base-call qualities are not available, and no considerably larger clone is one nucleotide away.

Sample: PBMCs. The clonotype originates from a human donor in good health (CMV status not recorded). Some clones in this sample may be carry-over from other donors' samples. The receptor chain draws on TRBV5-1 and TRBJ2-7, and possibly TRBD2, on 6 matching bases. Here is the DNA: TGCGCCAGCAGCTCCGCCGTGAGCGGGCTCTCCTACGAGCAGTACTTC. The translation is CASSSAVSGLSYEQYF.